The text below deals with one T cell receptor (beta chain). Its antigen is undetermined. This sample was taken from a study of T cells in Graves' hyperthyroidism and ophthalmopathy. The source material, RNA transcripts, was used to amplify TCR beta CDR3 regions. TCR CDR3 regions were first amplified by RT-PCR with HTBI primers. TCRdb re-called the multiplex PCR reads with MiXCR, one entry per CDR3 protein. The sample has some 770,000 distinct CDR3 sequences, 16% seen once. The study excluded patients with uncontrolled infection, other autoimmune disease, pregnancy or lactation. General study results and limits: Most expanded thyroid clonotypes above 0.001 recurred in blood.

Germline-derived CDR1 and CDR2 are MNHEY and SVGEGT. Trimming removed 6 bases at V and 0 bases at J, with 17 bases between. The CDR3 contains 16 residues. This clonotype was obtained from a man between 18 and 35 years old with Graves' hyperthyroidism. The sequenced sample consisted of blood. This chain joins TRBV6-2 or TRBV6-3 and TRBJ1-1; weak D call: TRBD1 (6 bases). The CDR3 loop reads CASRQGREALNTEAFF. CDR3 bases: TGTGCCAGCAGACAGGGACGGGAAGCGTTGAACACTGAAGCTTTCTTT.